This entry lists 16 T cell receptor beta chains sequenced from one sample in a study of T cell repertoires in cytomegalovirus infection. In TCRdb, the reads were re-called with MiXCR into one record per CDR3 protein. The sample records about 51,000 distinct CDR3 sequences, over 15% being singletons. The antigens of these receptors remain unknown. Here the sequenced sample was CD8+ T cells from cultured PBMCs, taken from culture after CMV antigen stimulation. The source is a human donor in good health (CMV status not recorded). Some clones in this sample may be carry-over from other donors' samples.

The rearrangement joins TRBV4-3 to TRBJ2-3; perhaps TRBD2 as D (6 bases). Germline values: CDR1 LGHNA, CDR2 YSLEER. The CDR3 contains 16 residues. V was shortened by 1 base and J by 3 bases, with 14 bases between the two germline ends. The CDR3 nucleotides are TGCGCCAGCAGCCAAGGGAGGGGAATAGAGACAGATACGCAGTATTTT. This encodes CASSQGRGIETDTQYF.

This clonotype was recorded at least ten times. The rearrangement links TRBV10-3 to TRBJ2-2, with 9 bases fitting TRBD1. The length of the CDR3 is 15 residues. CDR1 and CDR2 (germline): ENHRY, SYGVKD. V was clipped by 3 bases and J by 5 bases; unmatched bases: 4. CDR3 sequence reads: CAISDRDRATGELFF. CDR3 nucleotides: TGTGCCATCAGTGACCGGGACAGGGCGACCGGGGAGCTGTTTTTT.

The sample holds a few counts of this clonotype. The rearrangement uses TRBV7-2 and TRBJ1-2; 7 bases line up with TRBD1. With 1 base clipped from V and 1 base from J, the junction kept 6 bases outside the gene matches. The V gene's germline CDR1 is SGHTA and CDR2 FQGNSA. The CDR3 loop spans 16 amino acids. The CDR3 nucleotides read TGTGCCAGCAGCTTAGTTGCAGGGGGGCTTAACTATGGCTACACCTTC. Translated: CASSLVAGGLNYGYTF.

The rearrangement joins TRBV7-8 to TRBJ2-3; D unresolved. Trimming pared 5 bases from V and 5 bases from J, leaving 11 bases between. CDR3 size: 13 residues. Germline V CDR1 and CDR2: SGHVS, FQNEAQ. The CDR3, as DNA: TGTGCCAGCAGCCCCCCAGCTAGAGATACGCAGTATTTT. Its translation is CASSPPARDTQYF.

Here the CDR3 DNA reads TGTGCCAGCAGCTTAGTACGGGACAGGGGAGCATACACCGGGGAGCTGTTTTTT. This encodes CASSLVRDRGAYTGELFF. V and J are TRBV7-9 and TRBJ2-2; 10 nucleotides align to TRBD1. The junction had 8 bases not matched to a gene; V was cut back by 1 base and J by 3 bases. The CDR3 totals 18 residues. In germline, CDR1 is SEHNR, CDR2 FQNEAQ (reference sequence).

The chain combines TRBV7-9 with TRBJ2-3; perhaps TRBD2 as D (6 bases). The CDR3 consists of 19 residues. The ends were cut back, 5 bases at V and 0 bases at J, with 24 bases in the middle. Germline V gives CDR1 SEHNR, CDR2 FQNEAQ (reference sequence). The CDR3 DNA is TGTGCCAGCAGCCCACCTCGAGGAAAGGCAGGGACTAGCACAGATACGCAGTATTTT. Translation: CASSPPRGKAGTSTDTQYF.

With regard to this clonotype: The CDR3 carries no conserved terminal phenylalanine or tryptophan, so it likely arises from a read error. In nucleotides, the CDR3 is TGTGCCAGCAGTTTATCGGTGCCCGTCGATGGCTACACCTTG. Amino acids: CASSLSVPVDGYTL. The chain has TRBV28 and TRBJ1-2; unclear D gene. CDR3 size: 14 residues. V gave up 1 base and J gave up 6 bases, with 12 bases separating them. CDR1 and CDR2 (germline): MDHEN, SYDVKM.

J is TRBJ1-1 and V is TRBV7-2, with D possibly matching TRBD1 (5 bases). Germline V gene data show CDR1 as SGHTA and CDR2 as FQGNSA. The CDR3 is 15 amino acids. V was cut by 1 base and J by 5 bases, with 14 bases left in between. In DNA, the CDR3 is TGTGCCAGCAGCTTAGAAGGGGTCTTAGGGACTGAAGCTTTCTTT. This translates into CASSLEGVLGTEAFF.

This sequence joins TRBV19 and TRBJ2-5; 7 bases align to TRBD2. V lost 2 bases and J lost 2; bases outside the gene matches: 5. The CDR3 spans 15 residues. Per the germline V gene, CDR1 is LNHDA and CDR2 is SQIVND (reference sequence). The CDR3 DNA sequence: TGTGCCAGTAGTATAAGAACTAGCGTACAAGAGACCCAGTACTTC. It yields the protein CASSIRTSVQETQYF.

J is TRBJ2-7 and V is TRBV18; 8 nucleotides agree with TRBD1. V trimming: 3 bases; J trimming: 7 bases; junction bases outside the gene matches: 11. There are 15 residues in the CDR3. Per the germline V gene, CDR1 is KGHSH and CDR2 is LQKENI. The CDR3 sequence: CASSPSLQGANEQYF. CDR3 coding DNA: TGTGCCAGCTCACCCTCCCTTCAGGGGGCGAATGAGCAGTACTTC.

The genes are TRBV3-1 and TRBJ2-3; D is tentatively TRBD1 or TRBD2 (5 bases each). Looked up from germline, CDR1 is LGHDT and CDR2 is YNNKEL (reference sequence). This CDR3 contains 15 residues. V dropped 1 base and J dropped 1 base, with 9 bases sitting between them. CDR3 sequence (DNA): TGTGCCAGCAGCCAAGCCCGGGGACGCACAGATACGCAGTATTTT. This translates into CASSQARGRTDTQYF.

This clonotype was detected only a few times. The chain joins TRBV27 to TRBJ2-7; 8 bases fit TRBD2. Germline loops: CDR1 MNHEY, CDR2 SMNVEV (reference sequence). J was trimmed by 3 bases and V by 7 bases; bases with no gene match: 14. This CDR3 is built from 16 residues. The CDR3, as DNA: TGTGCCAGCACCCCATCGGGGGGGATGGGGTACTACGAGCAGTACTTC. Translated: CASTPSGGMGYYEQYF.

A few counts support this clonotype. The chain employs TRBV7-8 and TRBJ2-1; 10 nucleotides match TRBD2. The CDR3 contains 15 residues. The trim removed 4 bases at V and 3 bases at J, leaving 3 bases unmatched. Germline V gene lookup returns CDR1 SGHVS and CDR2 FQNEAQ. The CDR3 loop reads CASSSGTSVYNEQFF. The DNA of the CDR3 is TGTGCCAGCAGCTCCGGGACTAGCGTCTACAATGAGCAGTTCTTC.

CDR3 bases: TGTGCCACCAGTGATTTGTGGGACAGAACAGATACGCAGTATTTT. It encodes CATSDLWDRTDTQYF. The rearrangement links TRBV24-1 to TRBJ2-3; TRBD1 aligns across 7 bases. Germline-derived CDR1 and CDR2 are KGHDR and SFDVKD. This CDR3 region has 15 residues. The junction had 2 bases not matched to a gene; V was cut back by 0 bases and J by 3 bases.

This clonotype turned up a few times. The chain links TRBV7-2 to TRBJ1-5; 8 bases agree with TRBD1. Germline V CDR1 and CDR2: SGHTA, FQGNSA. V trimming: 4 bases; J trimming: 5 bases; junction bases outside the gene matches: 10. The CDR3 spans 16 residues. The CDR3 sequence: CASSSPDRGEDQPQHF. CDR3 nucleotide sequence: TGTGCCAGCAGCTCTCCCGACAGGGGAGAGGATCAGCCCCAGCATTTT. The full variable domain, with the rest looked up from reference TRBV7-2 and TRBJ1-5, is GAGVSQSPSNKVTEKGKDVELRCDPISGHTALYWYRQSLGQGLEFLIYFQGNSAPDKSGLPSDRFSAERTGGSVSTLTIQRTQQEDSAVYLCASSSPDRGEDQPQHFGDGTRLSIL.

The chain combines TRBV24-1 with TRBJ1-1; the D is unclear. Germline V gives CDR1 KGHDR, CDR2 SFDVKD. The CDR3 consists of 13 residues. The V end was cut by 0 bases, the J end by 6 bases, with 7 bases between. The CDR3 DNA reads as TGTGCCACCAGTGATTTGGGTGGCGCTGAAGCTTTCTTT. Translated, it gives CATSDLGGAEAFF.